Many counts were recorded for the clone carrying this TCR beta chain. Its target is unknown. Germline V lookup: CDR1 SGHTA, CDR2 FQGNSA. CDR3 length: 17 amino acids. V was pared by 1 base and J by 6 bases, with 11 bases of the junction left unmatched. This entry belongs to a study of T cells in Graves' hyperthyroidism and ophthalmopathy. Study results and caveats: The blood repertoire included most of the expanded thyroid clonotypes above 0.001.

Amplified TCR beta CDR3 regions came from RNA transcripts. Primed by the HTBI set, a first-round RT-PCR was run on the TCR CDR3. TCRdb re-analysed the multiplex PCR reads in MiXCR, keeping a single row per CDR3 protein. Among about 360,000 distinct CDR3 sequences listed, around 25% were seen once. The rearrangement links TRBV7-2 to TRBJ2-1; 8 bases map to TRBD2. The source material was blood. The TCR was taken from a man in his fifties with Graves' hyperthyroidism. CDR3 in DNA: TGTGCCAGCAGCTTAGTAGGGACTAGATGGCATGGCAATGAGCAGTTCTTC. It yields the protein CASSLVGTRWHGNEQFF.